Listed below are T cell receptor beta chains from one sample, sequenced in a study of beta chain features in type 1 diabetes. The protocol was immunoSEQ multiplex PCR, while the TCRdb copy is restricted to in-frame clones and leaves out a portion. The sample has roughly 340,000 clones, 13% seen once. The sequencing input was naive CD4+ T cells from blood. The origin of the receptors is a young woman with type 1 diabetes. CDR3s include the opening cysteine and the closing phenylalanine or tryptophan. The order of the fields is V gene, J gene, D gene, clone size, CDR3 DNA, CDR3 protein. The D gene is left open where the match is weak. Some rows mark clone size as missing; the rest say once, few, many or name a class of expanded clone.

v_call: TRBV6-5; j_call: TRBJ1-2; d_call: NA; clone_size: NA; cdr3_nt: TGTGCCAGCAGTACCCTCTGGGGGGGCGGGGATGGCTACACCTTC; cdr3_aa: CASSTLWGGGDGYTF
v_call: TRBV5-6; j_call: TRBJ2-2; d_call: TRBD2; clone_size: few; cdr3_nt: TGTGCCAGCAGTCAAGGTCCCGTGCATAGCGGGATCCGAACCGGGGAGCTGTTTTTT; cdr3_aa: CASSQGPVHSGIRTGELFF
v_call: TRBV30; j_call: TRBJ2-1; d_call: TRBD2; clone_size: few; cdr3_nt: TGTGCCTGGAGAGGAGCGGGATCCAACAATGAGCAGTTCTTC; cdr3_aa: CAWRGAGSNNEQFF
v_call: TRBV4-1; j_call: TRBJ1-5; d_call: NA; clone_size: NA; cdr3_nt: TGCGCCAGCAGCCAAGAACTCTGGAGAAGCAATCAGCCCCAGCATTTT; cdr3_aa: CASSQELWRSNQPQHF
v_call: TRBV15; j_call: TRBJ2-4; d_call: TRBD2; clone_size: NA; cdr3_nt: TGTGCCACCAGCAGAGATGGGCAGGGAGGGGCTCTAGCGGGACAGTACTTC; cdr3_aa: CATSRDGQGGALAGQYF
v_call: TRBV4-1; j_call: TRBJ2-4; d_call: TRBD2; clone_size: NA; cdr3_nt: TGCGCCAGCAGCCAAAGTTTAGCGGGAGGCGGGAACATTCAGTACTTC; cdr3_aa: CASSQSLAGGGNIQYF
v_call: TRBV5-1; j_call: TRBJ2-7; d_call: NA; clone_size: NA; cdr3_nt: TGCGCCAGCAGCCGGACAGTGACAGACTACGAGCAGTACTTC; cdr3_aa: CASSRTVTDYEQYF
v_call: TRBV2; j_call: TRBJ1-1; d_call: NA; clone_size: NA; cdr3_nt: TGTGCCAGCCAGGGGCGTAGGACTGAAGCTTTCTTT; cdr3_aa: CASQGRRTEAFF
v_call: TRBV6-5; j_call: TRBJ1-1; d_call: TRBD1; clone_size: few; cdr3_nt: TGTGCCAGCAGCTACGACGGACAGGGGGCTCTGAAAGCTTTCTTT; cdr3_aa: CASSYDGQGALKAFF
v_call: TRBV7-8; j_call: TRBJ1-2; d_call: TRBD1; clone_size: few; cdr3_nt: TGTGCCAGCAGCTCACTACAGGGGGCGCGGGGGTTGAGGGGTGGCTACACCTTC; cdr3_aa: CASSSLQGARGLRGGYTF
v_call: TRBV2; j_call: TRBJ2-1; d_call: TRBD2; clone_size: NA; cdr3_nt: TGTGCCACCACCCTGCCTGGGACTACCTACAATGAGCAGTTCTTC; cdr3_aa: CATTLPGTTYNEQFF
v_call: TRBV7-2; j_call: TRBJ2-1; d_call: TRBD1; clone_size: NA; cdr3_nt: TGTGCCAGCAGCCAAGACAGGGGAAGCATGTTCTTC; cdr3_aa: CASSQDRGSMFF
v_call: TRBV4-3; j_call: TRBJ1-1; d_call: NA; clone_size: few; cdr3_nt: TGCGCCAGCAGCCAAGATCCGGGGGGGAGGAACACTGAAGCTTTCTTT; cdr3_aa: CASSQDPGGRNTEAFF
v_call: TRBV6-1; j_call: TRBJ2-1; d_call: TRBD2; clone_size: few; cdr3_nt: TGTGCCAGCACCGGGGGGACTGGTTACAATGAGCAGTTCTTC; cdr3_aa: CASTGGTGYNEQFF
v_call: TRBV9; j_call: TRBJ1-5; d_call: NA; clone_size: few; cdr3_nt: TGTGCCAGCAGCGTAGAGGCAGGTGGAAGTCAGCCCCAGCATTTT; cdr3_aa: CASSVEAGGSQPQHF
v_call: TRBV19; j_call: TRBJ2-2; d_call: NA; clone_size: NA; cdr3_nt: TGTGCCAGTAGTGTGGACAGAAACACCGGGGAGCTGTTTTTT; cdr3_aa: CASSVDRNTGELFF
v_call: TRBV18; j_call: TRBJ2-1; d_call: TRBD1; clone_size: NA; cdr3_nt: TGTGCCAGCTCACCATTTACTCCGGGACAGGGGAGTAATGAGCAGTTCTTC; cdr3_aa: CASSPFTPGQGSNEQFF
v_call: TRBV25-1; j_call: TRBJ2-5; d_call: NA; clone_size: NA; cdr3_nt: TGTGCCAGCAGTGAAATTCGGGGGTACCAAGAGACCCAGTACTTC; cdr3_aa: CASSEIRGYQETQYF
v_call: TRBV6-6; j_call: TRBJ2-4; d_call: TRBD1; clone_size: NA; cdr3_nt: TGTGCCAGCTCCCCGGGACAGGGAGGCAACATTCAGTACTTC; cdr3_aa: CASSPGQGGNIQYF
v_call: TRBV7-2; j_call: TRBJ2-3; d_call: TRBD2; clone_size: NA; cdr3_nt: TGTGCCAGCAGCGCACGTAGCGGGAGTCGCACAGATACGCAGTATTTT; cdr3_aa: CASSARSGSRTDTQYF
v_call: TRBV4-2; j_call: TRBJ2-1; d_call: NA; clone_size: few; cdr3_nt: TGTGCCAGCAGCCAAGATGGGCGTAATGAGCAGTTCTTC; cdr3_aa: CASSQDGRNEQFF
v_call: TRBV9; j_call: TRBJ2-5; d_call: TRBD2; clone_size: few; cdr3_nt: TGTGCCAGCAGCGCTGGACTAGCGGGAGGGGGACAAGAGACCCAGTACTTC; cdr3_aa: CASSAGLAGGGQETQYF
v_call: TRBV30; j_call: TRBJ2-7; d_call: TRBD2; clone_size: few; cdr3_nt: TGTGCCTGGGGTACTAGCGGGATCTACGAGCAGTACTTC; cdr3_aa: CAWGTSGIYEQYF
v_call: TRBV29-1; j_call: TRBJ1-1; d_call: NA; clone_size: few; cdr3_nt: TGCAGCGTGGCGGGACGGATGAACACTGAAGCTTTCTTT; cdr3_aa: CSVAGRMNTEAFF
v_call: TRBV2; j_call: TRBJ1-2; d_call: TRBD1; clone_size: NA; cdr3_nt: TGTGCCAGCACCCCACAGGGGAGGCTGGATGGCTACACCTTC; cdr3_aa: CASTPQGRLDGYTF
v_call: TRBV5-1; j_call: TRBJ2-1; d_call: TRBD2; clone_size: NA; cdr3_nt: TGCGCCAGCAGCTCATTTACAGTACCGGGACTAGCGGGAGCAGGTGAGCAGTTCTTC; cdr3_aa: CASSSFTVPGLAGAGEQFF
v_call: TRBV7-2; j_call: TRBJ2-1; d_call: NA; clone_size: few; cdr3_nt: TGTGCCAGCAGCTTAGCGGGAGTCCGGTACAATGAGCAGTTCTTC; cdr3_aa: CASSLAGVRYNEQFF
v_call: TRBV9; j_call: TRBJ2-1; d_call: TRBD1; clone_size: NA; cdr3_nt: TGTGCCAGCAGGGAGACAGGGGGCGCGTACAATGAGCAGTTCTTC; cdr3_aa: CASRETGGAYNEQFF
v_call: TRBV5-1; j_call: TRBJ1-5; d_call: TRBD1; clone_size: few; cdr3_nt: TGCGCCAGCACCAAGTCCGGGGACAGGGGTCAGCCCCAGCATTTT; cdr3_aa: CASTKSGDRGQPQHF